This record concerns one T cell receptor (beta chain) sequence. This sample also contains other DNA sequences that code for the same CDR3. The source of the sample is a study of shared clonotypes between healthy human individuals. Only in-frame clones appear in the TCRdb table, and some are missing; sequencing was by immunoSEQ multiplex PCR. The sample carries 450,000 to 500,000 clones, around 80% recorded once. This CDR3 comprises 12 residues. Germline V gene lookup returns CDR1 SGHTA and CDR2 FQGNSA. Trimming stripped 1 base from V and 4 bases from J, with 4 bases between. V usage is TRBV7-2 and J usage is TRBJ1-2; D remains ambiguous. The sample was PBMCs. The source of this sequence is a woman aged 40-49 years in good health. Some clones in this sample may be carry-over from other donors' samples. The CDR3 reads CASSLVGYGYTF. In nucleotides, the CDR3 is TGTGCCAGCAGCTTAGTTGGCTATGGCTACACCTTC.